In its sample, the clone carrying this TCR beta chain was seen a few times. Its antigen remains unidentified. MiXCR was run by TCRdb on the 5' RACE reads, yielding one entry per CDR3 protein. The repertoire holds fewer than 500,000 distinct CDR3 sequences, with 14% as singletons. This sample was included in a study of identical twins. Study observations and caveats: The degree of excess twin sharing was weaker in beta out-of-frame sequences.

This CDR3 spans 14 amino acids. CDR1 and CDR2 from the germline V gene are MNHNS and SASEGT. Trimming stripped 8 bases from V and 6 bases from J, with 20 bases between. These data were also reused for a study on yellow fever vaccine responses in identical twins.

This clonotype originated in a woman aged 18 to 35 in good health. Sequenced input: CD4+ T cells sorted from blood. V is TRBV6-1 and J is TRBJ2-7, with a weak D call TRBD2 (5 bases). CDR3 region: CASRPPAVAGEQYF. The CDR3 DNA sequence: TGTGCCAGCCGACCCCCGGCCGTGGCGGGCGAGCAGTACTTC.